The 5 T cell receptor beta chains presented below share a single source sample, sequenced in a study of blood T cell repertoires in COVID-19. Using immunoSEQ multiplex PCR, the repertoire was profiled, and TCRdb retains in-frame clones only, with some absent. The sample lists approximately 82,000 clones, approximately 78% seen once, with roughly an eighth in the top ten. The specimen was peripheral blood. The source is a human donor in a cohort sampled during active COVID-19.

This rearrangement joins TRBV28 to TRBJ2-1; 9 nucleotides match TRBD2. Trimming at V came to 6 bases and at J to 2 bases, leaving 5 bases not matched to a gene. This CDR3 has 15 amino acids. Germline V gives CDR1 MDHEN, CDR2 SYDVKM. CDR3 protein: CASSPLAGTYNEQFF. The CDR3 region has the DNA TGTGCCAGCAGCCCCCTAGCGGGGACCTACAATGAGCAGTTCTTC.

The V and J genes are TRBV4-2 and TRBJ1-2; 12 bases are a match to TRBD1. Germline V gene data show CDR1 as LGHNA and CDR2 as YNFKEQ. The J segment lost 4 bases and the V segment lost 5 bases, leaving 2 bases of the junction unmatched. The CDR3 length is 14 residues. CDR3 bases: TGTGCCAGCAGCGGGGACAGGGGGCTCTATGGCTACACCTTC. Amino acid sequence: CASSGDRGLYGYTF.

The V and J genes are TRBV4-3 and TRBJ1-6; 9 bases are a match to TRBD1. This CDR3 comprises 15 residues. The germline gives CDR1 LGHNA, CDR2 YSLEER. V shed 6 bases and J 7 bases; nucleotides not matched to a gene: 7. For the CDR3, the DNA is TGCGCCAGCAGAACTGGACAGGGGACAAATTCACCCCTCCACTTT. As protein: CASRTGQGTNSPLHF.

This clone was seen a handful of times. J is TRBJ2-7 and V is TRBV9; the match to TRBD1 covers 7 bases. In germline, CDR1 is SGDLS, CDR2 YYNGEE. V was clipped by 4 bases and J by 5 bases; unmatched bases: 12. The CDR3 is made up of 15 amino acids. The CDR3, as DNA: TGTGCCAGCAGCCCCCGACAGGGATCGTACCACGAGCAGTACTTC. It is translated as CASSPRQGSYHEQYF.

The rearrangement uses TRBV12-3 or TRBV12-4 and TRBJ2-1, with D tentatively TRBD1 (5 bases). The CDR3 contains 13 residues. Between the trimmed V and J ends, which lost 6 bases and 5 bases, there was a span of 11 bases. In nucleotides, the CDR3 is TGTGCCAGCAGGTTCCAGGGTAACAATGAGCAGTTCTTC. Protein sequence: CASRFQGNNEQFF.